A selection of T cell receptor beta chains follows, all from one sample in a study of shared clonotypes between healthy human individuals. Measured with immunoSEQ multiplex PCR; TCRdb has only the in-frame clones, and not every one. Here the sample spans approximately 840,000 clones, about 97% being singletons. Input material: naive CD8+ T cells sorted from blood. Receptors were obtained from a man aged 25-45 years in good health. The CDR3 runs from the conserved cysteine through the conserved F or W. Fields, in order: D gene, J gene, V gene, clone size, CDR3 DNA, CDR3 protein. The D gene is left open where the match is weak. Not all rows give a size; the values are once, few, many and, for expanded clones, a class.

. TRBJ2-7 TRBV5-4 . TGTGCCAGCAGCCTGGGACTCTCCGAGCAGTACTTC CASSLGLSEQYF
TRBD1 TRBJ2-2 TRBV5-1 . TGCGCCAGCAGCTTGAAAATATCCGGGACAGGGAAACCCGGGGAGCTGTTTTTT CASSLKISGTGKPGELFF
. TRBJ2-1 TRBV7-9 few TGTGCCAGCAGTGGGGTATCCGGGAGTATAGATGAGCAGTTCTTC CASSGVSGSIDEQFF
TRBD1 TRBJ2-1 TRBV7-9 . TGTGCCAGCAGCTTAGCAGGGACAGGGGGCGGAAATGAGCAGTTCTTC CASSLAGTGGGNEQFF
TRBD2 TRBJ2-1 TRBV4-1 . TGCGCCAGCAGCCGACTAGCGAACCAAAATGAGCAGTTCTTC CASSRLANQNEQFF
. TRBJ2-1 TRBV19 . TGTGCCAGTAGACAGGCCAATGACTACAATGAGCAGTTCTTC CASRQANDYNEQFF
TRBD2 TRBJ2-1 TRBV11-2 . TGTGCCAGCAGCTCCCGACAGACTAGCGGCTCCTACAATGAGCAGTTCTTC CASSSRQTSGSYNEQFF
. TRBJ2-7 TRBV29-1 . TGCAGCGTTGCAAATTACCCGGACAGTACCTACGAGCAGTACTTC CSVANYPDSTYEQYF
. TRBJ2-7 TRBV29-1 . TGCAGCGTAATGGACGAATCCTACGAGCAGTACTTC CSVMDESYEQYF
. TRBJ2-2 TRBV15 . TGTGCCACCAGCAGAGATCGCGGGGCGAACACCGGGGAGCTGTTTTTT CATSRDRGANTGELFF
. TRBJ2-7 TRBV7-9 . TGTGCCAGCAGCTTAGGGAGGTACGAGCAGTACTTC CASSLGRYEQYF
. TRBJ2-7 TRBV18 . TGTGCCAGCTCACCCGCATGGGAGGTAAGGAAAGGACTTTCCTACGAGCAGTACTTC CASSPAWEVRKGLSYEQYF
. TRBJ1-4 TRBV27 . TGTGCCAGCAGTTTTATCGGACGGGGGAAAGTAGGGAAACTGTTTTTT CASSFIGRGKVGKLFF
. TRBJ2-7 TRBV29-1 . TGCAGCGTTGGGGCAAATTCCTACGAGCAGTACTTC CSVGANSYEQYF
TRBD2 TRBJ2-7 TRBV27 . TGTGCCAGCATCTCTCTAGCGGGGACCTACGAGCAGTACTTC CASISLAGTYEQYF
. TRBJ2-7 TRBV11-2 . TGTGCCAGCAGCTTAATGAACGAGCAGTACTTC CASSLMNEQYF
. TRBJ2-1 TRBV27 . TGTGCCAGCAGTTTCGGGCCACACAATGAGCAGTTCTTC CASSFGPHNEQFF
. TRBJ2-2 TRBV7-8 . TGTGCCAGCAGCTTAGTTCTCAAAAACGTATACGCCGGGGAGCTGTTTTTT CASSLVLKNVYAGELFF
. TRBJ2-7 TRBV23-1 . TGCGCCAGCAAATTGGGCCCCTACGAGCAGTACTTC CASKLGPYEQYF
. TRBJ2-1 TRBV28 . TGTGCCAGCAGTGTTCTTGCGGGACCCTCCTACAATGAGCAGTTCTTC CASSVLAGPSYNEQFF
TRBD1 TRBJ2-7 TRBV5-1 . TGCGCCAGCAGCATACTGGACAGGGGCAGCTCCTACGAGCAGTACTTC CASSILDRGSSYEQYF
TRBD1 TRBJ2-2 TRBV27 few TGTGCCAGCGCTACCCTCACACCAGGGGGAGCCGGGGAGCTGTTTTTT CASATLTPGGAGELFF
. TRBJ2-7 TRBV5-4 . TGTGCCAGCAGCTCCCAAATGGTTTTTGACGAGCAGTACTTC CASSSQMVFDEQYF
. TRBJ2-6 TRBV14 . TGTGCCAGCAGCCAGTGGGGCACCTTCTCTGGGGCCAACGTCCTGACTTTC CASSQWGTFSGANVLTF
. TRBJ2-7 TRBV11-2 . TGTGCCAGCAGCTTTTGGGGGGTATCCTACGAGCAGTACTTC CASSFWGVSYEQYF
TRBD2 TRBJ2-1 TRBV28 . TGTGCCAGCAGAGGACTAGCGGGAAACAATGAGCAGTTCTTC CASRGLAGNNEQFF
. TRBJ2-3 TRBV5-1 . TGCGCCAGCAGCTTGTGGGGGTCGGGTAAAGATACGCAGTATTTT CASSLWGSGKDTQYF
. TRBJ1-1 TRBV28 . TGTGCCATCCTGACTGTGAACACTGAAGCTTTCTTT CAILTVNTEAFF
. TRBJ2-7 TRBV5-6 . TGTGCCAGCAGCTTGGGGACAGCCTCCTACGAGCAGTACTTC CASSLGTASYEQYF
. TRBJ2-5 TRBV4-1 once TGCGCCAGCAGCCAAGTGAATCGCCAAGAGACCCAGTACTTC CASSQVNRQETQYF
. TRBJ2-7 TRBV7-8 . TGTGCCAGCAGCCCCACTCATGGGGAGCAGTACTTC CASSPTHGEQYF
. TRBJ2-7 TRBV6-1 . TGTGCCAGCAGTCGGGGGTCCTACGAGCAGTACTTC CASSRGSYEQYF
. TRBJ2-1 TRBV6-6 . TGTGCCAGCAGTGGCTCCAATGAGCAGTTCTTC CASSGSNEQFF
TRBD2 TRBJ2-1 TRBV15 . TGTGCCACCAGCGGCGGGACTAGTCGGAATGAGCAGTTCTTC CATSGGTSRNEQFF
TRBD1 TRBJ1-4 TRBV18 . TGTGCCAGCTCACCCTCCGACAGGGGACTAAATGAAAAACTGTTTTTT CASSPSDRGLNEKLFF
. TRBJ2-5 TRBV25-1 . TGTGCCAGCAGTGTAGAGAATCAAGAGACCCAGTACTTC CASSVENQETQYF
. TRBJ1-3 TRBV11-2 . TGTGCCAGCACCTCCTGGGGGGAGAACACCATATATTTT CASTSWGENTIYF
TRBD2 TRBJ2-3 TRBV7-7 . TGTGCTAGCAGCCACACCAGCGGGGGCACAGATACGCAGTATTTT CASSHTSGGTDTQYF
TRBD2 TRBJ2-5 TRBV27 . TGTGCCAGCAGTCCTAGGCCCCTAGCGGGAGTACAAGAGACCCAGTACTTC CASSPRPLAGVQETQYF
. TRBJ2-1 TRBV4-1 once TGCGCCAGCAGCCAAAACTACAATGAGCAGTTCTTC CASSQNYNEQFF
. TRBJ1-4 TRBV4-1 once TGCGCCAGCAGCCAAGATCCCTTGGGAGCAACTAATGAAAAACTGTTTTTT CASSQDPLGATNEKLFF
. TRBJ1-5 TRBV6-1 . TGTGCCAGCAGTGAAAGGGGGGGGGATCAGCCCCAGCATTTT CASSERGGDQPQHF
. TRBJ1-5 TRBV4-1 . TGCGCCAGCAGCCACGGGCCAAATCAGCCCCAGCATTTT CASSHGPNQPQHF
. TRBJ2-3 TRBV10-1 . TGCGCCAGCAGTGGGGACGCAGCCAGCACAGATACGCAGTATTTT CASSGDAASTDTQYF
TRBD2 TRBJ2-7 TRBV19 . TGTGCCAGTAGTAAGCTGAGGGCTAGCGGTTCTCCCTACGAGCAGTACTTC CASSKLRASGSPYEQYF
TRBD1 TRBJ2-7 TRBV28 . TGTGCCAGCAGTTTATGGGACAGGTTTCCGACTTGGGCCTACGAGCAGTACTTC CASSLWDRFPTWAYEQYF
. TRBJ2-7 TRBV2 . TGTGCCAGCAGTGGCTCACACTACGAGCAGTACTTC CASSGSHYEQYF
TRBD1 TRBJ1-5 TRBV5-6 . TGTGCCAGCAGTTTGTACAGGGGTGGCAATCAGCCCCAGCATTTT CASSLYRGGNQPQHF
. TRBJ1-4 TRBV5-5 . TGTGCCAGCAGCTCTGTAATGGGTTATAATGAAAAACTGTTTTTT CASSSVMGYNEKLFF
TRBD1 TRBJ1-4 TRBV6-6 . TGTGCCAGCATCTACAGGACAGGCGGTAATGAAAAACTGTTTTTT CASIYRTGGNEKLFF
. TRBJ1-2 TRBV7-9 . TGTGCCAGCAGCCCCTACAGGGCGGACTATGGCTACACCTTC CASSPYRADYGYTF
TRBD2 TRBJ2-7 TRBV11-2 . TGTGCCAGCATGGCAGGACTAGCGGGAGGCTACGAGCAGTACTTC CASMAGLAGGYEQYF
TRBD1 TRBJ1-1 TRBV14 . TGTGCCAGCAGCCTAGACAGGGCATCGTACACTGAAGCTTTCTTT CASSLDRASYTEAFF
. TRBJ2-5 TRBV14 . TGTGCCAGCAGCCTTCCGGGACAACTTCAAGAGACCCAGTACTTC CASSLPGQLQETQYF